Given below is one TCR beta chain in context. As yet, its antigen is unknown. Trimming removed 1 base at V and 4 bases at J, with 10 bases between. Germline CDR1 and CDR2: MGHRA and YSYEKL. The CDR3 runs 14 residues. PCR involved 60 Vbeta and 13 Jbeta primers. Clones were read by immunoSEQ multiplex PCR, and TCRdb kept only the in-frame ones, dropping some. The sample has around 140,000 clones. This specimen belongs to a study of cytomegalovirus exposure and HLA in healthy donors. Study-wide background: Earlier sequencing of about 179 million T cells yielded around 100 million unique TCR beta sequences. HLA-typed donors were the source of tens of millions of unique TCRs, which an early data release held. Overall study findings and caveats: Among the sequence variants, a highly shared cluster was likely an artifact of sequencing.

The sample comprised PBMCs. The chain uses TRBV4-1 and TRBJ1-2; D is uncertain. The clonotype was recovered from a woman aged 18-29 years in good health and CMV-seronegative. Here the CDR3 reads CASSQGRNIYGYTF. The DNA of the CDR3 is TGCGCCAGCAGCCAAGGGCGGAACATCTATGGCTACACCTTC.